The T cell receptor beta chain described here comes from a study of response to subunit inactivated influenza vaccine. The study, taken as a whole, reports: Authors suggested that a seasonal influenza vaccination recruits few new T cells each time.

In the case of this clonotype: Its cognate antigen is unknown.

TCRdb processed the RT-PCR reads anew with MiXCR; each CDR3 protein has one entry. The data contain approximately 160,000 distinct CDR3 sequences, around a tenth of them singletons. After removal of 0 bases from V and 6 bases from J, the junction contained 8 bases not matched to a gene. The CDR3 sequence is 15 residues long. CDR1 is LNHDA, CDR2 SQIVND, per germline (reference sequence). The TCR was taken from a man between 50 and 69 years old who received an inactivated influenza vaccine. Sequenced here: CD8+ T cells sorted from PBMCs, sampled 23 months after vaccination. The chain joins TRBV19 to TRBJ2-7; 7 bases map to TRBD1. The CDR3 spells CASSIEDRTASEQYF. DNA of the CDR3: TGTGCCAGTAGTATAGAGGACAGGACCGCCTCCGAGCAGTACTTC.